This T cell receptor beta chain comes out of a study of T cell repertoires in cytomegalovirus infection. The overall study: Used in the study were CMV epitopes, some recently identified and HLA-C-restricted, others well-studied and HLA-B-restricted. TCR beta signatures that were public indicated CMV infection and matching HLA type.

Points from the study as a whole: The cumulative frequency of public TCR beta families distinguished individuals who carried CMV together with the relevant HLA. The ex vivo response was dominated by HLA-C-restricted CMV-specific TCR beta clonotypes.

A word on this clonotype: Its antigen is as yet unknown.

Each CDR3 protein gets one entry after TCRdb re-called the reads with MiXCR. The table has 600,000 to 700,000 distinct CDR3 sequences, 30% to 40% seen once. Trimming removed 3 bases from V and 8 bases from J, with 7 bases in between. The CDR3 has 11 amino acids. The sequencing used cultured PBMCs, collected from culture after CMV antigen stimulation. The rearrangement joins TRBV12-3 or TRBV12-4 to TRBJ1-1; D gene ambiguous. The origin of this receptor is a human donor in good health (CMV status not recorded). Some clones in this sample may be carry-over from other donors' samples. CDR3 sequence reads: CASSFRFEAFF. CDR3 in DNA: TGTGCCAGCAGTTTCCGCTTCGAAGCTTTCTTT.